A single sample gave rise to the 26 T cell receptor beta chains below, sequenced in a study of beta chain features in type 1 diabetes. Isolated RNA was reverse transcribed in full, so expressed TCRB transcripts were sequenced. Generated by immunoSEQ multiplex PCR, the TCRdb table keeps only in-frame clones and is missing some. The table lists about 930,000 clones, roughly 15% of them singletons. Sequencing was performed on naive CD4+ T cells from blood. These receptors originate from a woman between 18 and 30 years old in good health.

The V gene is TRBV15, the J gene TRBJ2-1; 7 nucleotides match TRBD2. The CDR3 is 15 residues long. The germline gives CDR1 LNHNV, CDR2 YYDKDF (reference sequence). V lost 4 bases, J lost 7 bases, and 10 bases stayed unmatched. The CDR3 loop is CATSTRSSGINEQFF. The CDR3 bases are TGTGCCACCAGCACGAGGTCCAGCGGGATTAATGAGCAGTTCTTC. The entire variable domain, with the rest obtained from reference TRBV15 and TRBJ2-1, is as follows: DAMVIQNPRYQVTQFGKPVTLSCSQTLNHNVMYWYQQKSSQAPKLLFHYYDKDFNNEADTPDNFQSRRPNTSFCFLDIRSPGLGDTAMYLCATSTRSSGINEQFFGPGTRLTVL.

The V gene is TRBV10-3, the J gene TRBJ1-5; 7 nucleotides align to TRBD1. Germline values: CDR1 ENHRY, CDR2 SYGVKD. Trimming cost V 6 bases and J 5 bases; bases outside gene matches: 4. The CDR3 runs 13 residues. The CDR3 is CAIRSDRDQPQHF. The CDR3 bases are TGTGCCATCAGGTCTGACAGGGATCAGCCCCAGCATTTT.

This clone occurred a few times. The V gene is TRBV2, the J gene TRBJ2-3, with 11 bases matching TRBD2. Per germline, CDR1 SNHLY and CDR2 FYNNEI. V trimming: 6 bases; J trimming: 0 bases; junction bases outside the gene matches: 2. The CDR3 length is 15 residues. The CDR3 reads CASSGLAGSTDTQYF. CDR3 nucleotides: TGTGCCAGCAGCGGACTAGCGGGTAGCACAGATACGCAGTATTTT.

The CDR3 protein is CASSTGTGSYEQYF. The CDR3 DNA reads as TGTGCCAGCAGCACCGGGACAGGTTCCTACGAGCAGTACTTC. The rearrangement links TRBV7-2 to TRBJ2-7; 8 bases align to TRBD1. The length of the CDR3 is 14 residues. CDR1 is SGHTA, CDR2 FQGNSA, per germline. V lost 5 bases and J lost 1; bases outside the gene matches: 4.

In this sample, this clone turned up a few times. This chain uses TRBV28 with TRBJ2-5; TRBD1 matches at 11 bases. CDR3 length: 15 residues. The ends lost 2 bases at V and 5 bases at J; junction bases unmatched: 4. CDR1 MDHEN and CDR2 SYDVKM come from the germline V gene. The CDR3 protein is CASSLGQGAFETQYF. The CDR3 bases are TGTGCCAGCAGTTTAGGACAGGGGGCCTTCGAGACCCAGTACTTC.

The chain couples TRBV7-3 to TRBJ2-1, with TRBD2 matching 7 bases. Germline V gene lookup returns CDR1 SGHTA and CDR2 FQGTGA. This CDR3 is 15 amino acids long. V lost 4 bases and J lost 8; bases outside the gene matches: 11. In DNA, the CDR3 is TGTGCCAGCAGCTCACTAGCGAAACACACCGATGAGCAGTTCTTC. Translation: CASSSLAKHTDEQFF.

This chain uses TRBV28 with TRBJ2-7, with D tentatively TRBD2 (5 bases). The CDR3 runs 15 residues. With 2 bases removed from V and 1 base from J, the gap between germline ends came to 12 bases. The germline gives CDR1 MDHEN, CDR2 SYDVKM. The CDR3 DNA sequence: TGTGCCAGCAGTTTAGACGTGGGAGCGTCCTACGAGCAGTACTTC. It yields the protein CASSLDVGASYEQYF. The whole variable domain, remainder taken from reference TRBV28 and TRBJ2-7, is DVKVTQSSRYLVKRTGEKVFLECVQDMDHENMFWYRQDPGLGLRLIYFSYDVKMKEKGDIPEGYSVSREKKERFSLILESASTNQTSMYLCASSLDVGASYEQYFGPGTRLTVT.

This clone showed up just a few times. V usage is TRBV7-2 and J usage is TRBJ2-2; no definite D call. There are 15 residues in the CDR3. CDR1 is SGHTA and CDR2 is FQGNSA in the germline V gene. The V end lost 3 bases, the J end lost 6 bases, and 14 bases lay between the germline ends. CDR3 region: CASSFGRSVPGELFF. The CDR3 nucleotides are TGTGCCAGCAGCTTTGGAAGGTCGGTGCCCGGGGAGCTGTTTTTT.

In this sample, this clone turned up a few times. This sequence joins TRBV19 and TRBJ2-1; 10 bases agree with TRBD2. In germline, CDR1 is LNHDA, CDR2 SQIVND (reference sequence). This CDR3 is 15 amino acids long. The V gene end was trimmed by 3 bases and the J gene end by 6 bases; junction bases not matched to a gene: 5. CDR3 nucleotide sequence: TGTGCCAGTAGTATTAGGACTAGCGGATCCAATGAGCAGTTCTTC. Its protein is CASSIRTSGSNEQFF. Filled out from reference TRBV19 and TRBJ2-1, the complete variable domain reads DGGITQSPKYLFRKEGQNVTLSCEQNLNHDAMYWYRQDPGQGLRLIYYSQIVNDFQKGDIAEGYSVSREKKESFPLTVTSAQKNPTAFYLCASSIRTSGSNEQFFGPGTRLTVL.

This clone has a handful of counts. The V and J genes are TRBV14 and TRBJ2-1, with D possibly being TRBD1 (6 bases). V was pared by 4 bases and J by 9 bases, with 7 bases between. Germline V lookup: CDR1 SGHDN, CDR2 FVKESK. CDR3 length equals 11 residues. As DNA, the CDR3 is TGTGCCAGCAGCCTAGGGGGTGAGCAGTTCTTC. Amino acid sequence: CASSLGGEQFF.

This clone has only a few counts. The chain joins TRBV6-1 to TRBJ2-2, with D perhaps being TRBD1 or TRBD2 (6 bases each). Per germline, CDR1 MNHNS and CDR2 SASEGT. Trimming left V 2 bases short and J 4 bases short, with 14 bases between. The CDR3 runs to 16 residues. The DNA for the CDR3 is TGTGCCAGCAGTGAACACGGGGGCGGGGTCACCGGGGAGCTGTTTTTT. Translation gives CASSEHGGGVTGELFF.

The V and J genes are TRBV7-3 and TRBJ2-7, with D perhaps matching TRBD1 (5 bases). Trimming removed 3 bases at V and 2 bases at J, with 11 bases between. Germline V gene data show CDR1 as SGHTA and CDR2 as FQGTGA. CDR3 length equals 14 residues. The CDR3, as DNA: TGTGCCAGCAGCTTTCAGGGTGGTCCCTACGAGCAGTACTTC. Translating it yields CASSFQGGPYEQYF.

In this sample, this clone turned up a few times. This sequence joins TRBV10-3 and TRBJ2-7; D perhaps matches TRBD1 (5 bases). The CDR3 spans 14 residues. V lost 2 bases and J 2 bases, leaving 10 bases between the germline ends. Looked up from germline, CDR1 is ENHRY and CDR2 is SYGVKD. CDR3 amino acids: CAISESWGAYEQYF. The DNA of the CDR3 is TGTGCCATCAGTGAGAGTTGGGGCGCCTACGAGCAGTACTTC.

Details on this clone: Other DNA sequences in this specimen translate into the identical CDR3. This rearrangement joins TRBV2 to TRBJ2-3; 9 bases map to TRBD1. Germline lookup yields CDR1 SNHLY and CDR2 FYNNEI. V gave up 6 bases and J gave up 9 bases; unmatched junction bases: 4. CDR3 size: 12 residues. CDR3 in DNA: TGTGCCAGCAGCCGACAGGGGGACACGCAGTATTTT. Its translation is CASSRQGDTQYF.

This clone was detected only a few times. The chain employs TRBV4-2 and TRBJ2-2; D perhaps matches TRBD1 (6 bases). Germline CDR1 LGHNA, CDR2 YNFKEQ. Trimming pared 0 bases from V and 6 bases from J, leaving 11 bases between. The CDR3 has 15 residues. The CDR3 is CASSQDFWGPGELFF. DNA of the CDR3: TGTGCCAGCAGCCAAGATTTTTGGGGGCCCGGGGAGCTGTTTTTT.

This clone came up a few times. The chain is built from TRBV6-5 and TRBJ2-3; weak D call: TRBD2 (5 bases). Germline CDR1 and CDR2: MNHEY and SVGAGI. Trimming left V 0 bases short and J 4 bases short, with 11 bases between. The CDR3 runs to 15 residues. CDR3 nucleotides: TGTGCCAGCAGTTACTCTTGGGGTAGCGCAGATACGCAGTATTTT. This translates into CASSYSWGSADTQYF.

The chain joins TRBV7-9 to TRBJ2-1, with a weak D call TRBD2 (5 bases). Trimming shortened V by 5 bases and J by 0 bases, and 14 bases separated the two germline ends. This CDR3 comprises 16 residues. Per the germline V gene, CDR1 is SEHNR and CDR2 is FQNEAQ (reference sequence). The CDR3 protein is CASSRRAGPSYNEQFF. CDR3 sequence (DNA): TGTGCCAGCAGCCGCCGGGCGGGTCCCTCCTACAATGAGCAGTTCTTC.

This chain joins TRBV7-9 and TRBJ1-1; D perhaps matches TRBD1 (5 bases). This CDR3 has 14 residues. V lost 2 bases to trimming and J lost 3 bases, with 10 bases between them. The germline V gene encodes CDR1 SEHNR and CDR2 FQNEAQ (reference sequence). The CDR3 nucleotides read TGTGCCAGCAGCTTACGGGGGGGAGACACTGAAGCTTTCTTT. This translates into CASSLRGGDTEAFF. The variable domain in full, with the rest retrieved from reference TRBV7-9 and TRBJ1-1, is DTGVSQNPRHKITKRGQNVTFRCDPISEHNRLYWYRQTLGQGPEFLTYFQNEAQLEKSRLLSDRFSAERPKGSFSTLEIQRTEQGDSAMYLCASSLRGGDTEAFFGQGTRLTVV.

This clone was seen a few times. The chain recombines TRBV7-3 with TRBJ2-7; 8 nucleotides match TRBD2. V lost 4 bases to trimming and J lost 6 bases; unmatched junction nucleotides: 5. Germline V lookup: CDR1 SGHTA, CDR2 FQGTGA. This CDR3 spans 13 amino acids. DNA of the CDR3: TGTGCCAGCAGCTCCCTAGCGGGCTCCGAGCAGTACTTC. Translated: CASSSLAGSEQYF.

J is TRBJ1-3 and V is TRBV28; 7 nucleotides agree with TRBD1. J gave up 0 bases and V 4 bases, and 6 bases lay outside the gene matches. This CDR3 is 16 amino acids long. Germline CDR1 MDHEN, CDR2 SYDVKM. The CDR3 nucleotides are TGTGCCAGCAGTTATACAGGGGACATCTCTGGAAACACCATATATTTT. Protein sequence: CASSYTGDISGNTIYF.

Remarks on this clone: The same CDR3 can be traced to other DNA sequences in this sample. Here the CDR3 reads CASSLGGYEQYF. The CDR3 DNA reads TGTGCCAGCAGCTTGGGCGGGTACGAGCAGTACTTC. The V gene is TRBV5-6, the J gene TRBJ2-7; D is perhaps TRBD2 (5 bases). Germline CDR1 is SGHDT and CDR2 is YYEEEE. This CDR3 is built from 12 residues. V was cut by 0 bases and J by 4 bases, with 5 bases left in between.

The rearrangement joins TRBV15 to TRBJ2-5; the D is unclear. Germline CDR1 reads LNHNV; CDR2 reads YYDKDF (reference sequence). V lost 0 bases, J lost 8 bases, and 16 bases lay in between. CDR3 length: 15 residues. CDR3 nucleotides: TGTGCCACCAGCAGAGATCAGGCAGGCCCCCGAACCCAGTACTTC. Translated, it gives CATSRDQAGPRTQYF.

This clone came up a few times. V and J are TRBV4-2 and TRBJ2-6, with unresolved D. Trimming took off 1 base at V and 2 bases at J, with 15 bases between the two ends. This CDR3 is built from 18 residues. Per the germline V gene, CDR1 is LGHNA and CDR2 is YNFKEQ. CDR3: CASSQALRASAGANVLTF. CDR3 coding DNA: TGTGCCAGCAGCCAAGCCCTAAGGGCGTCTGCTGGGGCCAACGTCCTGACTTTC.

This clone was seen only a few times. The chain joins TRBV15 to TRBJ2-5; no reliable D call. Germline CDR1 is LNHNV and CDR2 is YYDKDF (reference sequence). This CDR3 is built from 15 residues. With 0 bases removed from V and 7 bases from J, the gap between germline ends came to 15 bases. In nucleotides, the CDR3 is TGTGCCACCAGCAGAGATTCGGACCGAAGGGCGACCCAGTACTTC. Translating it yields CATSRDSDRRATQYF.

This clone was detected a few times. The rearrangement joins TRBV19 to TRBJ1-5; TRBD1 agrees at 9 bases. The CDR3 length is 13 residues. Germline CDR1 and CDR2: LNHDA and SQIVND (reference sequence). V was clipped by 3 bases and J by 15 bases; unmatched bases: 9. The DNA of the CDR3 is TGTGCCAGTAGTATTTACGGGACAGGGTTTCCGCATTTT. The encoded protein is CASSIYGTGFPHF. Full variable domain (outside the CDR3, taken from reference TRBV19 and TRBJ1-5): DGGITQSPKYLFRKEGQNVTLSCEQNLNHDAMYWYRQDPGQGLRLIYYSQIVNDFQKGDIAEGYSVSREKKESFPLTVTSAQKNPTAFYLCASSIYGTGFPHFGDGTRLSIL.

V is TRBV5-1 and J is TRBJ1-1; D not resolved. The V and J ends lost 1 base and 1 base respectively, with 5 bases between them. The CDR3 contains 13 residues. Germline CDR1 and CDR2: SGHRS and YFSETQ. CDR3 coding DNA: TGCGCCAGCAGCTTGACAGCGAACACTGAAGCTTTCTTT. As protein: CASSLTANTEAFF.